Listed here is a single T cell receptor (beta chain). In the source study's methods: Counts of nucleated cells, estimated from reference gene primer amplification, were obtained. Clones were sequenced by immunoSEQ multiplex PCR, and TCRdb holds only the in-frame ones, with some missing. The V and J calls and clone size are taken from that table; D and trimming were inferred from the DNA. The sample lists about 220,000 clones, around 82% occurring once. This record comes from a study of blood T cell repertoires in COVID-19. Study overall: Samples taken during acute and convalescent COVID-19 were collected in the United States, Italy and Spain. The cDNA or gDNA used as material had been derived from T cells, B-cell-depleted T cells, or PBMCs.

Deletions cut 3 bases from V and 3 bases from J, with 11 bases between. Germline values: CDR1 ENHRY, CDR2 SYGVKD. The CDR3 extends over 14 amino acids. The sequenced sample was peripheral blood. The rearrangement joins TRBV10-3 to TRBJ1-1; D uncertain. This receptor was obtained from a woman in her sixties or seventies with acute or convalescent COVID-19. This CDR3 is CAISDHGRDTEAFF. As DNA, the CDR3 is TGTGCCATCAGTGACCACGGTCGGGACACTGAAGCTTTCTTT.